A selection of T cell receptor beta chains follows, all from one sample in a study of blood T cells in healthy people across ages. Via MiXCR, TCRdb re-called the 5' RACE reads, giving one row per CDR3 protein. The table includes around 1,700,000 distinct CDR3 sequences, roughly 27% detected once. The sample consisted of blood. Receptor source: a woman aged 25 to 39 in good health. Both conserved end residues are part of each CDR3. A D gene is named only where the DNA matches it firmly. Only part of the rows carry a size: once, few, many, or a class if the clone is expanded.

V gene	J gene	clone size	D gene	CDR3 DNA	CDR3 protein
TRBV20-1	TRBJ2-1	-	TRBD2	TGCAGTGCTAGAGGGAGACTAGCGGGCAATGAGCAGTTCTTC	CSARGRLAGNEQFF
TRBV9	TRBJ2-3	many	-	TGTGCCAGCACCGCTTTTGAGGATACGCAGTATTTT	CASTAFEDTQYF
TRBV10-1	TRBJ2-2	-	-	TGCGCCAGCAGTGAGTCCCACACCGGGGAGCTGTTTTTT	CASSESHTGELFF
TRBV12-3/TRBV12-4	TRBJ1-6	few	-	TGTGCCAGCACTCGGGGCAAGAATTCACCCCTCCACTTT	CASTRGKNSPLHF
TRBV7-2	TRBJ2-1	few	-	TGTGCCAACAGCTTAGAAAGATACAATGAGCAGTTCTTC	CANSLERYNEQFF
TRBV20-1	TRBJ1-6	-	-	TGCAGTGCCAGCGAAGTTCGTAATTCACCCCTCCACTTT	CSASEVRNSPLHF
TRBV21-1	TRBJ2-7	few	-	TGTGCCAGCAGCAAAAGGGAAGGGCGCTGCTACGAGCAGTACTTC	CASSKREGRCYEQYF
TRBV19	TRBJ1-6	once	-	TGTGCCAGTAGTTTGGCGGCACTGACTGGTTCACCCCTCCACTTT	CASSLAALTGSPLHF
TRBV6-1	TRBJ2-7	many	TRBD2	TGTGCCAGCAGTACCCGGACTAGCGGGGGTGACGAGCAGTACTTC	CASSTRTSGGDEQYF
TRBV7-2	TRBJ2-4	-	-	TGTGCCAGCAGTTTTATTACAGGGCACCCAAACATTCAGTACTTC	CASSFITGHPNIQYF
TRBV20-1	TRBJ1-4	few	-	TGCAGTGCTAGAGCCGCCTCGCAGGGTTCAGGGGAAAAACTGTTTTTT	CSARAASQGSGEKLFF
TRBV7-2	TRBJ2-1	-	TRBD2	TGTGCCATCCTCGGACTAGCGGCCCACAATGAGCAGTTCTTC	CAILGLAAHNEQFF
TRBV9	TRBJ2-1	few	-	TGTGCCAGCAACAACCCAGGGGCGGATAGGTTCTTC	CASNNPGADRFF